The table lists the clone carrying this T cell receptor beta chain with a few counts. The sample is drawn from a study of blood T cell repertoires in COVID-19. Measured with immunoSEQ multiplex PCR; TCRdb has only the in-frame clones, and not every one. The sample holds 18,000 or so clones, about 88% seen once. The sample taken for sequencing was peripheral blood. This TCR came from a middle-aged man with active COVID-19.

CDR3 sequence reads: CASRYGHIVTEAFF. The CDR3, as DNA: TGTGCCAGCAGGTACGGACATATAGTAACTGAAGCTTTCTTT. The chain couples TRBV6-2 or TRBV6-3 to TRBJ1-1, with a weak D call TRBD1 (5 bases). The CDR3 loop spans 14 amino acids. Between the trimmed V and J ends, which lost 6 bases and 5 bases, there was a span of 16 bases. Germline-derived CDR1 and CDR2 are MNHEY and SVGEGT.